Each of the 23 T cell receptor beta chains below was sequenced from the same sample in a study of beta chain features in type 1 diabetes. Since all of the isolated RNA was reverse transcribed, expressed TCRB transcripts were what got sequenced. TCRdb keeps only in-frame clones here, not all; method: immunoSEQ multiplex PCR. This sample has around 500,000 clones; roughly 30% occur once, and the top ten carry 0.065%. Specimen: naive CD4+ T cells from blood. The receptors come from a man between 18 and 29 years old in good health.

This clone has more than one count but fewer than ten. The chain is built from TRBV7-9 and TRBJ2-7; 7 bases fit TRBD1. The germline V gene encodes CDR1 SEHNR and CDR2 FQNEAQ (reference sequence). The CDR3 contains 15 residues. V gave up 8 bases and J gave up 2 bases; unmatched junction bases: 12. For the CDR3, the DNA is TGTGCCAGCTGCCCTGCCGGGGACAGACCCTACGAGCAGTACTTC. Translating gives CASCPAGDRPYEQYF.

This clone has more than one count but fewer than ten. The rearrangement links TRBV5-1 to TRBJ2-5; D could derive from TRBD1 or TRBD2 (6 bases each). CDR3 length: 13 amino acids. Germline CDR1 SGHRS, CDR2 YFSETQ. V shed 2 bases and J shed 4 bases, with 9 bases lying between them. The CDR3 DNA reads TGCGCCAGCAGCTTTGGAGGGGGAGAGACCCAGTACTTC. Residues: CASSFGGGETQYF.

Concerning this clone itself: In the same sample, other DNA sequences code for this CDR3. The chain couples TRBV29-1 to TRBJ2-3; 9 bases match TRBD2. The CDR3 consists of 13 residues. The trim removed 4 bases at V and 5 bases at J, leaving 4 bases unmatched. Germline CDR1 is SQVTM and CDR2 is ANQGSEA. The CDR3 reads CSVVGGREDTQYF. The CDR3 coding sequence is TGCAGCGTTGTGGGCGGGAGGGAAGATACGCAGTATTTT.

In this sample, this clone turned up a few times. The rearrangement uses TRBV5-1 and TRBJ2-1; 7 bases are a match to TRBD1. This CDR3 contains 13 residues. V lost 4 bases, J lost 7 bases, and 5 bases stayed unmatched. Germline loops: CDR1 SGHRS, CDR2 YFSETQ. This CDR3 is CASSRDSVNEQFF. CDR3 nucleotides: TGCGCCAGCAGCCGGGACAGCGTTAATGAGCAGTTCTTC.

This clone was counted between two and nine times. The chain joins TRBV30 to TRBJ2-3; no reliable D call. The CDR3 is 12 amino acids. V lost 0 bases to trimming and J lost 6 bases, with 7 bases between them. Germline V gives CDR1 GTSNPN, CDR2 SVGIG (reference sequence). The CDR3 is CAWSVQHDTQYF. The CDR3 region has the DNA TGTGCCTGGAGTGTTCAGCATGATACGCAGTATTTT.

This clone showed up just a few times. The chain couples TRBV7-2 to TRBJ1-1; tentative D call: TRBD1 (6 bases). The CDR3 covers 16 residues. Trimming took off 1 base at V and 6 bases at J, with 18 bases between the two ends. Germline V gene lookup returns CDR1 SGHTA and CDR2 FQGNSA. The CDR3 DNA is TGTGCCAGCAGCTTAGAATGGGGGACAAGTGACCCTGAAGCTTTCTTT. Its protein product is CASSLEWGTSDPEAFF.

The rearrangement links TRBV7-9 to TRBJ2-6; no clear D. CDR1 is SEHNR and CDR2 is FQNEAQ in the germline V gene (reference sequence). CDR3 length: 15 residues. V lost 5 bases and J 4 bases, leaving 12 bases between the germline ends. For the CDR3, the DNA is TGTGCCAGCAGCCTCTTGAGGCAGGGGGCCAACGTCCTGACTTTC. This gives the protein CASSLLRQGANVLTF.

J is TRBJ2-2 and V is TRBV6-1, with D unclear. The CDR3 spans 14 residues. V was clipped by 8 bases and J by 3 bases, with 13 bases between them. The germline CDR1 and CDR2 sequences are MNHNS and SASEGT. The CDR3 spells CASHLGWDTGELFF. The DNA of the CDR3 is TGTGCCAGCCACCTCGGTTGGGACACCGGGGAGCTGTTTTTT.

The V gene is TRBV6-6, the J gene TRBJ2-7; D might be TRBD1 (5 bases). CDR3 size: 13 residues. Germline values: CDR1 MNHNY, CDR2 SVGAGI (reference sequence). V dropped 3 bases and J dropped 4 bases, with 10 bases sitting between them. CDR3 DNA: TGTGCCAGCAGTTATAGGGGTAAATACGAGCAGTACTTC. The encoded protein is CASSYRGKYEQYF.

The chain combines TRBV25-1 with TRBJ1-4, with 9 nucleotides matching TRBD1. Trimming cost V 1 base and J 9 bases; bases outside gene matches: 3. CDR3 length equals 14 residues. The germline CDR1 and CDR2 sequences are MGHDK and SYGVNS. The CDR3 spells CASSELQGAKKLFF. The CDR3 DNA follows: TGTGCCAGCAGTGAATTACAGGGGGCGAAAAAACTGTTTTTT.

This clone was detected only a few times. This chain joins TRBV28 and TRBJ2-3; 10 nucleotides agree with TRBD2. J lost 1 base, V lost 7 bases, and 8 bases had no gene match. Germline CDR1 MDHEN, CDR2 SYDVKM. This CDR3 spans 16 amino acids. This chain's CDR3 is CASTPQLAGRTDTQYF. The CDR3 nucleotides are TGTGCCAGCACCCCCCAACTAGCGGGACGCACAGATACGCAGTATTTT.

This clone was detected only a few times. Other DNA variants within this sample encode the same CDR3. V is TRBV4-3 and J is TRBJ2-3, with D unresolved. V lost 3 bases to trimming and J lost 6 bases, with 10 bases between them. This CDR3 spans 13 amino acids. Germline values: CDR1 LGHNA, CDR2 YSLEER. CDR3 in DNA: TGCGCCAGCAGCCAGCAGAGTACGGATACGCAGTATTTT. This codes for CASSQQSTDTQYF.

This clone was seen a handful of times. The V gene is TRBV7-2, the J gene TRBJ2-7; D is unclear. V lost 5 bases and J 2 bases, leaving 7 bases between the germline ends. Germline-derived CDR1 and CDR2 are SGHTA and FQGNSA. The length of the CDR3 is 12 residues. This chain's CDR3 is CASSPTAYEQYF. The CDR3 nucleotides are TGTGCCAGCAGCCCCACAGCCTACGAGCAGTACTTC. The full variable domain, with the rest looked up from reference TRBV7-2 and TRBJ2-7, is GAGVSQSPSNKVTEKGKDVELRCDPISGHTALYWYRQSLGQGLEFLIYFQGNSAPDKSGLPSDRFSAERTGGSVSTLTIQRTQQEDSAVYLCASSPTAYEQYFGPGTRLTVT.

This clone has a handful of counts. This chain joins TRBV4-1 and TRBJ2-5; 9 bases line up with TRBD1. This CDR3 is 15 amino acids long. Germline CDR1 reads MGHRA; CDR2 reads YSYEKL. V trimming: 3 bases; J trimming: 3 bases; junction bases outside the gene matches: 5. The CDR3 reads CASSHWGTGKETQYF. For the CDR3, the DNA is TGCGCCAGCAGCCACTGGGGGACAGGGAAAGAGACCCAGTACTTC.

This CDR3 reads CASHPGQGKLFF. CDR3 nucleotides: TGTGCCAGCCACCCTGGACAGGGTAAGCTGTTTTTT. This rearrangement joins TRBV28 to TRBJ1-4; TRBD1 matches at 8 bases. V was pared by 8 bases and J by 14 bases, with 10 bases of the junction left unmatched. Germline V gene data show CDR1 as MDHEN and CDR2 as SYDVKM. CDR3 length equals 12 residues.

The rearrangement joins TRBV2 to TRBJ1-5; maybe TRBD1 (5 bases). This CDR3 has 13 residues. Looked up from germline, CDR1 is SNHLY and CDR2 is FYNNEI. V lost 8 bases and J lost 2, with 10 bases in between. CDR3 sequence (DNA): TGTGCCAGCCGGGGGGACGGCAATCAGCCCCAGCATTTT. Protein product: CASRGDGNQPQHF.

CDR3 nucleotide sequence: TGTGCCAGCAGAGCGCCAGAGCTTTCAAACTATGGCTACACCTTC. It yields the protein CASRAPELSNYGYTF. The rearrangement uses TRBV27 and TRBJ1-2, with D uncertain. CDR3 length equals 15 residues. Germline CDR1 is MNHEY and CDR2 is SMNVEV (reference sequence). With 6 bases removed from V and 2 bases from J, the gap between germline ends came to 16 bases.

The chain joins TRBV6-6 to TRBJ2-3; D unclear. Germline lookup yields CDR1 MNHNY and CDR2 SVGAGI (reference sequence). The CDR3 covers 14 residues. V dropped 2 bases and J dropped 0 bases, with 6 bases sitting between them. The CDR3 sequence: CASSYSASTDTQYF. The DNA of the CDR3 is TGTGCCAGCAGTTACAGCGCTAGCACAGATACGCAGTATTTT.

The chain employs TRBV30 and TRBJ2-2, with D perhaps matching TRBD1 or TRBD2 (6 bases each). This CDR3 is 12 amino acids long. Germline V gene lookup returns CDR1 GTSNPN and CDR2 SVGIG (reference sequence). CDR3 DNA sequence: TGTGCGGGGCCGGGGGCCACCGGGGAGCTGTTTTTT. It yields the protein CAGPGATGELFF.

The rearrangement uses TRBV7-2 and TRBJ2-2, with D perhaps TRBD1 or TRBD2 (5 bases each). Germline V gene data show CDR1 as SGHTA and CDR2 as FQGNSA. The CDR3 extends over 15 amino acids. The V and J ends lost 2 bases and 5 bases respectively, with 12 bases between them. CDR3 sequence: CASSLKWDGTGELFF. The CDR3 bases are TGTGCCAGCAGCTTAAAGTGGGACGGGACCGGGGAGCTGTTTTTT. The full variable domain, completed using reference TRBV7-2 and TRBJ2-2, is GAGVSQSPSNKVTEKGKDVELRCDPISGHTALYWYRQSLGQGLEFLIYFQGNSAPDKSGLPSDRFSAERTGGSVSTLTIQRTQQEDSAVYLCASSLKWDGTGELFFGEGSRLTVL.

The CDR3 here is CASRLAEIYEQYF. The CDR3, as DNA: TGCGCCAGCCGGCTAGCGGAGATCTACGAGCAGTACTTC. The gene calls are TRBV23-1 and TRBJ2-7; 7 nucleotides match TRBD2. TRBV23-1 is recorded as an ORF, its role being uncertain. The length of the CDR3 is 13 residues. V dropped 8 bases and J dropped 3; count of bases not matched to a gene: 7.

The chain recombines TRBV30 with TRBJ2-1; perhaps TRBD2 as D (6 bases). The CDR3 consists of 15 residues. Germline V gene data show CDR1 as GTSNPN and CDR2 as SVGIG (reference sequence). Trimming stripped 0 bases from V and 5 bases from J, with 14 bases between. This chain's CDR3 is CAWSVGGPGDNEQFF. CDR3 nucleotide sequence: TGTGCCTGGAGTGTAGGTGGGCCGGGAGACAATGAGCAGTTCTTC.

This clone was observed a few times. The CDR3 region has the DNA TGTGCCAGCAGCCTCCGGGACAGCAAGGAAGCTTTCTTT. Encoded protein: CASSLRDSKEAFF. J is TRBJ1-1 and V is TRBV7-3, with 7 bases identical to TRBD1. CDR1 and CDR2 (germline): SGHTA, FQGTGA. The CDR3 has 13 amino acids. V shed 5 bases and J 8 bases; nucleotides not matched to a gene: 8.